These 12 T cell receptor beta chains originate from one sample sequenced in a study of T-cell reconstitution after alpha-beta-depleted transplantation in children. It was with unique molecular identifiers that the TCRbeta library was prepared. In TCRdb, the PCR reads were re-called with MiXCR into one record per CDR3 protein. The sample lists fewer than 250,000 distinct CDR3 sequences, under 20% occurring once. Sequenced material: PBMCs, mostly from graft donor cells, taken 360 days after TCRalphabeta/CD19-depleted stem cell transplant. The receptor source for this set is a male patient aged 2 to 10 who had a stem cell transplant for acute lymphoblastic leukemia, so the T cells may come from the graft donor.

Concerning this clonotype: At one boundary the junction diverges from the germline segment, which might be a read error. This chain connects TRBV20-1 to TRBJ1-5; 8 nucleotides line up with TRBD1. This CDR3 contains 19 residues. Germline V gene lookup returns CDR1 DFQATT and CDR2 SNEGSKA (reference sequence). The CDR3 DNA sequence: TGCAGTGCTAGAGATTCAAGAGGACAGGGAGGAAGAAGCAATCAGCCCCAGCACTTT. Its translation is CSARDSRGQGGRSNQPQHF.

Only a few counts were recorded for this clonotype. The rearrangement joins TRBV7-8 to TRBJ2-5; 11 nucleotides agree with TRBD2. The V segment lost 5 bases and the J segment 2 bases; nucleotides outside the gene matches: 10. This CDR3 spans 17 amino acids. Germline V lookup: CDR1 SGHVS, CDR2 FQNEAQ. The CDR3 here is CASSLRLAGTLQETQYF. The CDR3 DNA sequence: TGTGCCAGCAGCCTCCGACTAGCGGGGACCCTTCAAGAGACCCAGTACTTC.

This chain uses TRBV28 with TRBJ2-7; the D call may be TRBD1 or TRBD2 (5 bases each). V lost 3 bases to trimming and J lost 3 bases, with 15 bases between them. Germline CDR1 MDHEN, CDR2 SYDVKM. There are 15 residues in the CDR3. In nucleotides, the CDR3 is TGTGCCAGCAGTTTCCTCCGGGACGCGGACTACGAGCAGTACTTC. Translating it yields CASSFLRDADYEQYF.

This clonotype was seen a single time. The chain is built from TRBV3-1 and TRBJ1-3; 7 bases are shared with TRBD1. J was trimmed by 0 bases and V by 11 bases; bases with no gene match: 22. The V gene's germline CDR1 is LGHDT and CDR2 YNNKEL (reference sequence). This CDR3 has 19 amino acids. CDR3 residues: CAFCPLRQGVSLSGNTIYF. CDR3 sequence (DNA): TGTGCCTTCTGCCCTCTTCGACAGGGCGTTTCTCTCTCTGGAAACACCATATATTTT.

In DNA, the CDR3 is TGTGCCACTGGGACAGACCAAGAGACCCAGTACTTC. Translation: CATGTDQETQYF. V is TRBV25-1 and J is TRBJ2-5; 7 bases agree with TRBD1. Trimming removed 10 bases from V and 0 bases from J; junction bases left unmatched: 2. CDR1 and CDR2 from the germline V gene are MGHDK and SYGVNS. The CDR3 has 12 residues.

This sequence joins TRBV7-2 and TRBJ2-1; 9 bases are shared with TRBD2. This CDR3 spans 17 amino acids. V lost 1 base to trimming and J lost 2 bases; unmatched junction nucleotides: 6. CDR1 SGHTA and CDR2 FQGNSA come from the germline V gene. CDR3 nucleotide sequence: TGTGCCAGCAGCTTAGTAGGGCGGGGGGGCCCCTACAATGAGCAGTTCTTC. Translating gives CASSLVGRGGPYNEQFF. Supplemented by reference TRBV7-2 and TRBJ2-1, the full variable domain reads GAGVSQSPSNKVTEKGKDVELRCDPISGHTALYWYRQSLGQGLEFLIYFQGNSAPDKSGLPSDRFSAERTGGSVSTLTIQRTQQEDSAVYLCASSLVGRGGPYNEQFFGPGTRLTVL.

In this sample, this clonotype turned up a few times. V usage is TRBV9 and J usage is TRBJ1-1; D is unclear. Trimming took off 0 bases at V and 1 base at J, with 7 bases between the two ends. The CDR3 is 14 amino acids. CDR1 and CDR2 (germline): SGDLS, YYNGEE. The CDR3 nucleotides are TGTGCCAGCAGCGTAGGGACGGGGAACACTGAAGCTTTCTTT. Its protein is CASSVGTGNTEAFF.

The rearrangement uses TRBV2 and TRBJ1-6; tentative D call: TRBD1 (5 bases). This CDR3 contains 14 residues. The germline V gene encodes CDR1 SNHLY and CDR2 FYNNEI. With 5 bases removed from V and 4 bases from J, the gap between germline ends came to 9 bases. CDR3 protein: CASSLTDYNSPLHF. The CDR3 nucleotides read TGTGCCAGCAGTTTGACAGATTATAATTCACCCCTCCACTTT.

This clonotype was seen ten or more times. The rearrangement uses TRBV9 and TRBJ2-1; 11 nucleotides match TRBD2. The CDR3 runs 12 residues. Germline CDR1 is SGDLS and CDR2 is YYNGEE. Trimming cost V 4 bases and J 10 bases; bases outside gene matches: 1. The CDR3: CASSLAGGEQFF. The CDR3 nucleotides read TGTGCCAGCAGCCTAGCGGGGGGCGAGCAGTTCTTC. The full variable domain, in which reference TRBV9 and TRBJ2-1 provide the parts outside the CDR3, is DSGVTQTPKHLITATGQRVTLRCSPRSGDLSVYWYQQSLDQGLQFLIQYYNGEERAKGNILERFSAQQFPDLHSELNLSSLELGDSALYFCASSLAGGEQFFGPGTRLTVL.

This clonotype was found a few times. The chain employs TRBV30 and TRBJ2-2; tentatively, D is TRBD1 (5 bases). The V end lost 4 bases, the J end lost 1 base, and 7 bases lay between the germline ends. CDR1 GTSNPN and CDR2 SVGIG come from the germline V gene (reference sequence). CDR3 length: 13 amino acids. CDR3 coding DNA: TGTGCCTGGACACAGGTGAACACCGGGGAGCTGTTTTTT. Amino acid sequence: CAWTQVNTGELFF.

For the CDR3, the DNA is TGTGCCAGCGGGACTGACGGGTACACCGGGGAGCTGTTTTTT. It codes for CASGTDGYTGELFF. This rearrangement joins TRBV2 to TRBJ2-2; the D gene is possibly TRBD2 (6 bases). CDR3 length equals 14 residues. CDR1 SNHLY and CDR2 FYNNEI come from the germline V gene. V was clipped by 8 bases and J by 3 bases, with 13 bases between them.

This clonotype was detected only a few times. The chain joins TRBV7-8 to TRBJ1-5; D is unclear. Deletions cut 3 bases from V and 5 bases from J, with 11 bases between. Germline values: CDR1 SGHVS, CDR2 FQNEAQ. The CDR3 consists of 14 residues. CDR3 sequence reads: CASSLSTMDQPQHF. The CDR3 coding sequence is TGTGCCAGCAGCTTGTCGACGATGGATCAGCCCCAGCATTTT.